The rows below give T cell receptor beta chains drawn from one sample of a study of blood T cell repertoires in COVID-19. Some clones are missing from TCRdb's copy, which holds only in-frame ones; the method was immunoSEQ multiplex PCR. The table includes roughly 350,000 clones, around 85% detected once. The sample comprised peripheral blood. The origin of the receptors is a woman aged 18-29 years with acute or convalescent COVID-19. Each CDR3 is given with its conserved first and last residue. A D gene is named only where the DNA matches it firmly.

CDR3: CASSTRTENHGYTF
J: TRBJ1-2
D: .
V: TRBV7-9

CDR3: CASSQAQGGSPLHF
J: TRBJ1-6
D: .
V: TRBV4-1

CDR3: CASSMEAVDSYEQYF
J: TRBJ2-7
D: .
V: TRBV19

CDR3: CSASIPRDLEVDMDTQYF
J: TRBJ2-3
D: .
V: TRBV20-1

CDR3: CASSTPRDSGNTIYF
J: TRBJ1-3
D: .
V: TRBV7-2

CDR3: CASSEEYQETQYF
J: TRBJ2-5
D: .
V: TRBV7-9

CDR3: CASSENQGINTGELFF
J: TRBJ2-2
D: .
V: TRBV2

CDR3: CASSMNGRADTQYF
J: TRBJ2-3
D: TRBD2
V: TRBV19

CDR3: CASSLRAGAGSDTQYF
J: TRBJ2-3
D: TRBD2
V: TRBV7-2

CDR3: CASSVQGARQPQHF
J: TRBJ1-5
D: TRBD1
V: TRBV2

CDR3: CASKIDRGRGYTIYF
J: TRBJ1-3
D: TRBD1
V: TRBV28

CDR3: CATGGQVGNEPQHF
J: TRBJ1-5
D: .
V: TRBV12-5

CDR3: CASSREEGEQYF
J: TRBJ2-7
D: TRBD2
V: TRBV5-4

CDR3: CASSSKFPGQVDYEQYF
J: TRBJ2-7
D: TRBD1
V: TRBV5-1

CDR3: CASSLDRGGGTF
J: TRBJ1-2
D: .
V: TRBV11-2

CDR3: CASSLKRMNTEAFF
J: TRBJ1-1
D: .
V: TRBV27

CDR3: CASSLGQGLGETQYF
J: TRBJ2-5
D: .
V: TRBV5-1

CDR3: CASRQGISQPQHF
J: TRBJ1-5
D: .
V: TRBV6-5